Listed here are 7 T cell receptor beta chains from one sample, sequenced in a study of neurological immune-mediated disorders. TCRdb passed the 5' RACE reads through MiXCR, listing each CDR3 protein once. This sample yields about 16,000 distinct CDR3 sequences, of which about 9% are seen a single time; roughly 45% belongs to the top ten. The sequenced material came from CD8+ T cells from blood. These receptors were taken from a man aged 50-59 years in good health.

Many counts were recorded for this clonotype. V gene TRBV20-1 combines with J gene TRBJ2-3, with 8 bases lining up with TRBD1. The V and J ends lost 3 bases and 3 bases, in that order; junction bases with no gene match: 5. Germline V gene lookup returns CDR1 DFQATT and CDR2 SNEGSKA (reference sequence). CDR3 size: 14 residues. The CDR3 DNA reads as TGCAGTGCTAGCCCGGACAGGGTGACAGATACGCAGTATTTT. It specifies CSASPDRVTDTQYF.

This clonotype was observed at least ten times. The CDR3 region has the DNA TGTGCCAGCAGCTCCGACAGGGTCCGGTACGAGCAGTACTTC. Encoded protein: CASSSDRVRYEQYF. The chain is built from TRBV28 and TRBJ2-7, with 7 bases lining up with TRBD1. This CDR3 contains 14 residues. The germline gives CDR1 MDHEN, CDR2 SYDVKM. Trimming removed 6 bases from V and 4 bases from J; junction bases left unmatched: 9.

There are many counts of this clonotype. V usage is TRBV5-6 and J usage is TRBJ2-7; D is unclear. This CDR3 has 13 amino acids. With 4 bases removed from V and 0 bases from J, the gap between germline ends came to 8 bases. Germline V CDR1 and CDR2: SGHDT, YYEEEE. The CDR3 DNA reads TGTGCCAGCAGCAAAGGAAGCTCCTACGAGCAGTACTTC. Translated: CASSKGSSYEQYF.

Ten or more counts support this clonotype. The chain employs TRBV30 and TRBJ1-1; D uncertain. The CDR3 covers 12 residues. V lost 1 base and J 4 bases, leaving 7 bases between the germline ends. Germline lookup yields CDR1 GTSNPN and CDR2 SVGIG (reference sequence). Written as DNA, the CDR3 is TGTGCCTGGAGTGAGGTGGGCACTGAAGCTTTCTTT. It is translated as CAWSEVGTEAFF.

This clonotype was counted many times. The chain employs TRBV7-9 and TRBJ2-7; D unresolved. With 5 bases removed from V and 1 base from J, the gap between germline ends came to 12 bases. CDR1 and CDR2 (germline): SEHNR, FQNEAQ (reference sequence). This CDR3 has 14 amino acids. Here the CDR3 reads CASSATTGSYEQYF. DNA for the CDR3: TGTGCCAGCAGCGCAACCACCGGGTCCTACGAGCAGTACTTC.

This clonotype has at least ten counts. The chain couples TRBV20-1 to TRBJ2-7, with 8 bases aligning to TRBD2. Germline V gives CDR1 DFQATT, CDR2 SNEGSKA (reference sequence). The V and J ends lost 2 bases and 4 bases, in that order; junction bases with no gene match: 7. CDR3 length: 14 amino acids. CDR3 nucleotide sequence: TGCAGTGCTAGATGGCGGGAGGTTTTGTACGAGCAGTACTTC. It codes for CSARWREVLYEQYF.

In its sample, this clonotype was seen many times. The V and J genes are TRBV15 and TRBJ2-7, with 11 bases matching TRBD1. V was clipped by 5 bases and J by 4 bases; unmatched bases: 4. Germline-derived CDR1 and CDR2 are LNHNV and YYDKDF (reference sequence). The CDR3 is 14 amino acids. CDR3 region: CATSRGQGAYEQYF. CDR3 nucleotide sequence: TGTGCCACCAGCCGAGGACAGGGGGCTTACGAGCAGTACTTC. The full variable domain, its missing parts supplied by reference TRBV15 and TRBJ2-7, is DAMVIQNPRYQVTQFGKPVTLSCSQTLNHNVMYWYQQKSSQAPKLLFHYYDKDFNNEADTPDNFQSRRPNTSFCFLDIRSPGLGDTAMYLCATSRGQGAYEQYFGPGTRLTVT.